This T cell receptor (beta chain) emerged from a study of blood T cell repertoires in COVID-19. Original methodology: How many nucleated cells were present was estimated from reference gene primer amplification. Assay used: immunoSEQ multiplex PCR; TCRdb lists only in-frame clones, some missing. From that table come the V and J calls and clone size; the DNA was used to work out D and trimming. The sample yields some 75,000 clones, 75% to 90% seen once. This clone occurred a few times. V gave up 2 bases and J gave up 5 bases, with 10 bases separating them. The CDR3 loop spans 13 amino acids. Germline CDR1 and CDR2: MGHRA and YSYEKL.

Sequenced material: peripheral blood. The clonotype originates from a man aged 50-59 years with COVID-19, enrolled during active disease. The gene calls are TRBV4-1 and TRBJ2-7, with a tentative D call TRBD1 (6 bases). In DNA form, the CDR3 reads TGCGCCAGCAGCCAACCCGGACAGCACGAGCAGTACTTC. Translation gives CASSQPGQHEQYF.